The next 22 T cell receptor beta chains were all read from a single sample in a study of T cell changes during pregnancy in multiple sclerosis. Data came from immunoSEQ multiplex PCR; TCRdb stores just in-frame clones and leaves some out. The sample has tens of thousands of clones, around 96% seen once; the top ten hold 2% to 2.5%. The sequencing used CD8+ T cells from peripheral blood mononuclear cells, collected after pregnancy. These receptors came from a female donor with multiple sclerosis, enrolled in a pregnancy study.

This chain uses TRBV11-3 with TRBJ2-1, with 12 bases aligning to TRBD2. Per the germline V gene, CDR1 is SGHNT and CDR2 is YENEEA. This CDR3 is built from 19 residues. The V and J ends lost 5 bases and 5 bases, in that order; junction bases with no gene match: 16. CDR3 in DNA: TGTGCCAGCAGCCTCCGTTCCCACCGACTAGCGGGAGTGGACAATGAGCAGTTCTTC. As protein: CASSLRSHRLAGVDNEQFF.

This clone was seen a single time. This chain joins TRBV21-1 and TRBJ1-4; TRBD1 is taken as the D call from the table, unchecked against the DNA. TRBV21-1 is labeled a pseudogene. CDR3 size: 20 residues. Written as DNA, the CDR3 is TGTGCCAGCAGCAAATCCCAGGGGGGAAAGGCCCCCGCGTACGGCGAAAAACTGTTTTTT. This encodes CASSKSQGGKAPAYGEKLFF.

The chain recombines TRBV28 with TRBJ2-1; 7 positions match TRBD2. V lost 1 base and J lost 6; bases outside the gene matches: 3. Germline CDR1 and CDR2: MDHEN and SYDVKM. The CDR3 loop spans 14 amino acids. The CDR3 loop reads CASSLYGGGNEQFF. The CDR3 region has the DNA TGTGCCAGCAGTTTATATGGCGGGGGCAATGAGCAGTTCTTC.

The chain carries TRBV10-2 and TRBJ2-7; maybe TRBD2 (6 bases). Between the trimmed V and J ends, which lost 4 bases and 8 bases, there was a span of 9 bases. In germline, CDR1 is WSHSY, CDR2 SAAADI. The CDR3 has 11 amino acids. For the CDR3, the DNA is TGCGCCAGCAGTGTAGGAGGGAAGCAGTACTTC. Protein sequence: CASSVGGKQYF.

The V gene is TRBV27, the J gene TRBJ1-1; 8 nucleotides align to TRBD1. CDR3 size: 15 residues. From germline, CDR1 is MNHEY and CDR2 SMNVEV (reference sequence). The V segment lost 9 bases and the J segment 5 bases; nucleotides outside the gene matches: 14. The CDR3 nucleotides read TGTGCCAGTACCTTGGCAGGGGGCTCGTTTACTGAAGCTTTCTTT. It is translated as CASTLAGGSFTEAFF.

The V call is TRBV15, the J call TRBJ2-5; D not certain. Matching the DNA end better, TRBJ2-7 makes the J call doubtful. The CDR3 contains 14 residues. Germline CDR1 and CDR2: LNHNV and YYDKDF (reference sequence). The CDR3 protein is CATSSNGGTYEQYF. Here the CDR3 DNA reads TGTGCCACCAGCAGTAATGGCGGTACCTACGAGCAGTACTTC.

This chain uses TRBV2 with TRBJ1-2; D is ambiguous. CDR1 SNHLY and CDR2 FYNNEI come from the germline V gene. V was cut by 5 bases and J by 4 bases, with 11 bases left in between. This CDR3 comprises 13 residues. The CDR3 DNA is TGTGCCAGCAGTCCTGGCACAGCCTATGGCTACACCTTC. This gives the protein CASSPGTAYGYTF. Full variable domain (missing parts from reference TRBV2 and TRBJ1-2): EPEVTQTPSHQVTQMGQEVILRCVPISNHLYFYWYRQILGQKVEFLVSFYNNEISEKSEIFDDQFSVERPDGSNFTLKIRSTKLEDSAMYFCASSPGTAYGYTFGSGTRLTVV.

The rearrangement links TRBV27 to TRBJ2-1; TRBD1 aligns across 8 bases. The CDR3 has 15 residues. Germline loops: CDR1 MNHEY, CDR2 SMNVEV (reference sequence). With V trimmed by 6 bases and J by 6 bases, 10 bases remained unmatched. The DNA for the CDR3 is TGTGCCAGCAGCCTATGGACAGGGCCCGGCAATGAGCAGTTCTTC. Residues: CASSLWTGPGNEQFF.

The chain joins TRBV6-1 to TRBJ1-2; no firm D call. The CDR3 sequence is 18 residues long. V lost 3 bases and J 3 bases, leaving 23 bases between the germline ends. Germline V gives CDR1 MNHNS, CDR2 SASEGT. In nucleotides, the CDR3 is TGTGCCAGCAGTGATGCGGATGGGAGGGATAGTTGGTACTATGGCTACACCTTC. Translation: CASSDADGRDSWYYGYTF.

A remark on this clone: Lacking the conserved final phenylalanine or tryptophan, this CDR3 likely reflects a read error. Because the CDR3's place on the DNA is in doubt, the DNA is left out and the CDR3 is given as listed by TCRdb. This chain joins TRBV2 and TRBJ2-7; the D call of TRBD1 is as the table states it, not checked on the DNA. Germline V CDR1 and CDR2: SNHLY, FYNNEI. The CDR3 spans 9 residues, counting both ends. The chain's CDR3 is CASSEGAEL.

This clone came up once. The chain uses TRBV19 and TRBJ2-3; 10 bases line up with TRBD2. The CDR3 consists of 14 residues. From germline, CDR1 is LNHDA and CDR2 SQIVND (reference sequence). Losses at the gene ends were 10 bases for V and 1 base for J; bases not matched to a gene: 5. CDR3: CATTLAGGTDTQYF. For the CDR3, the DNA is TGTGCCACTACTCTAGCGGGAGGCACAGATACGCAGTATTTT.

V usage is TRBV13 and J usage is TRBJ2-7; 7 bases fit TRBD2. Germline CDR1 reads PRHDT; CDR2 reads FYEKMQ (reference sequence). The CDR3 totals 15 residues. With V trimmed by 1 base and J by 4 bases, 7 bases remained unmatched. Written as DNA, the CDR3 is TGTGCCAGCAGCTTAGCGGGCGGGAGAGTGTACGAGCAGTACTTC. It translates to CASSLAGGRVYEQYF.

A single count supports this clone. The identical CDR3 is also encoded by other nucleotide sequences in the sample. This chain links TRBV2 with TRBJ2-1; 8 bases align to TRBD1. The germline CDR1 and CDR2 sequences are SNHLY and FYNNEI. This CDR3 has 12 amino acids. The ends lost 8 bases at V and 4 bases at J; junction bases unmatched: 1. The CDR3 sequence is CASRDRYNEQFF. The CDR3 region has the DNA TGTGCCAGCCGGGACAGGTACAATGAGCAGTTCTTC.

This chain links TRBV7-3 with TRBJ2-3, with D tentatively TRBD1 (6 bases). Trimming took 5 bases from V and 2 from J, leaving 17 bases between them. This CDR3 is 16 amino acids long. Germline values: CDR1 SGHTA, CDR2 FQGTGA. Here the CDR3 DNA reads TGTGCCAGCAGCCCCATCGGGACACCCGACACAGATACGCAGTATTTT. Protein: CASSPIGTPDTDTQYF.

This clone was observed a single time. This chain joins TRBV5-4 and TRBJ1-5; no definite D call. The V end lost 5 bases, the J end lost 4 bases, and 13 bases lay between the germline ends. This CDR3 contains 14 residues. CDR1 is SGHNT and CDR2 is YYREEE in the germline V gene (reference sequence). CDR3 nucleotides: TGTGCCAGCAGGTCTTGGGGAGGTAATCAGCCCCAGCATTTT. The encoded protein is CASRSWGGNQPQHF.

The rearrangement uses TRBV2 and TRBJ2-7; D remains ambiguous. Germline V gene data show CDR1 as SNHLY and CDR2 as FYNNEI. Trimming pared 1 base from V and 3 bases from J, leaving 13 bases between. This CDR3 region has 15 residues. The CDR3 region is CASSEGSLNGYEQYF. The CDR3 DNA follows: TGTGCCAGCAGTGAAGGGAGCCTAAACGGCTACGAGCAGTACTTC. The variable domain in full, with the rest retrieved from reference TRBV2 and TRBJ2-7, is EPEVTQTPSHQVTQMGQEVILRCVPISNHLYFYWYRQILGQKVEFLVSFYNNEISEKSEIFDDQFSVERPDGSNFTLKIRSTKLEDSAMYFCASSEGSLNGYEQYFGPGTRLTVT.

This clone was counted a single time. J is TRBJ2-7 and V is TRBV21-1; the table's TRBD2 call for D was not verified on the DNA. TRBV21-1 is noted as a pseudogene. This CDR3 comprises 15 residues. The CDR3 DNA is TGTGCCAGCAGCAATCGACTAGCGGGAACTTACGAGCAGTACTTC. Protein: CASSNRLAGTYEQYF.

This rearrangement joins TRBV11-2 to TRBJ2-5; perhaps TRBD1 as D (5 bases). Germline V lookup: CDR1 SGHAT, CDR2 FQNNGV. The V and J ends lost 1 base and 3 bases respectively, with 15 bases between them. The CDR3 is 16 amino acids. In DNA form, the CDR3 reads TGTGCCAGCAGCTTAGGTGTGGGGCAGGCTAAAGAGACCCAGTACTTC. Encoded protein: CASSLGVGQAKETQYF.

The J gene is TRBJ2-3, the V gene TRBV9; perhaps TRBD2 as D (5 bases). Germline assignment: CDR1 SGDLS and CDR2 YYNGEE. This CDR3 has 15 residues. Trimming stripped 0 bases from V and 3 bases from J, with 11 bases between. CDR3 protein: CASSVAGGGTDTQYF. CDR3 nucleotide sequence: TGTGCCAGCAGCGTAGCTGGAGGAGGTACAGATACGCAGTATTTT.

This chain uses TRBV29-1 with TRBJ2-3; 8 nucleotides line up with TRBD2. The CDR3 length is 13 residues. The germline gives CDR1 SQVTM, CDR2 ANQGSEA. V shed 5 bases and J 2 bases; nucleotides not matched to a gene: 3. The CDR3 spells CSVSGGDTDTQYF. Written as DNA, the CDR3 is TGCAGCGTTTCGGGGGGGGACACAGATACGCAGTATTTT.

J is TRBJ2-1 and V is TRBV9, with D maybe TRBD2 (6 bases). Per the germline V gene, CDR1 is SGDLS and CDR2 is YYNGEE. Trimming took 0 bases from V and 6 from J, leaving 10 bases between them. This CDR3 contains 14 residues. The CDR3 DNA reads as TGTGCCAGCAGCGTAGCTACGACTAGCAATGAGCAGTTCTTC. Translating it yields CASSVATTSNEQFF.

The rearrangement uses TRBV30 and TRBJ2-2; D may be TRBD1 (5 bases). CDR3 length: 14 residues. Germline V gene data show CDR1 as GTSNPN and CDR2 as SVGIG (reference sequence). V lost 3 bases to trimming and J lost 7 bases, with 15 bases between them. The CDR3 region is CAWSWAGFVGELFF. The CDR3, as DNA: TGTGCCTGGAGCTGGGCAGGGTTTGTCGGGGAGCTGTTTTTT.